This T cell receptor beta chain appears in the sequencing data of a study of cytotoxic CD8 clonotypes in ibrutinib-treated CLL. The wider study: The cohort had 11 relapsed/refractory and around 15 treatment-naive patients, 17 IGHV unmutated. Study-wide findings and caveats: Few clonotypes were public, and these shrank or held steady under treatment. Clonality was higher at baseline than in age-matched healthy donors and tracked circulating CD8+ T-cell counts. Increased clonality at ibrutinib response gave way to a return toward baseline at progression.

TCRdb keeps only in-frame clones here, not all; method: immunoSEQ multiplex PCR. The data hold tens of thousands of clones, with approximately 74% observed a single time. With respect to this clone: The antigen remains undetermined.

This clonotype was obtained from a human donor with chronic lymphocytic leukemia. The sample was PBMCs, taken after 12 months of ibrutinib treatment.

DNA of the CDR3: TGTGCCAGCAGCTTGGGGACAGGGCTTAATGAAAAACTGTTTTTT. This gives the protein CASSLGTGLNEKLFF. The V gene is TRBV5-4, the J gene TRBJ1-4; 8 bases agree with TRBD1. The CDR3 is made up of 15 amino acids. In germline, CDR1 is SGHNT, CDR2 YYREEE (reference sequence). V was clipped by 0 bases and J by 4 bases; unmatched bases: 2. Filled out from reference TRBV5-4 and TRBJ1-4, the complete variable domain reads ETGVTQSPTHLIKTRGQQVTLRCSSQSGHNTVSWYQQALGQGPQFIFQYYREEENGRGNFPPRFSGLQFPNYSSELNVNALELDDSALYLCASSLGTGLNEKLFFGSGTQLSVL.